Listed below are T cell receptor beta chains from one sample, sequenced in a study of T cell changes during pregnancy in multiple sclerosis. Here immunoSEQ multiplex PCR was the method, and the copy in TCRdb shows in-frame clones only, minus some. This sample yields about 92,000 clones, of which around 90% are seen a single time; 1.5% to 1.9% belongs to the top ten. This sample comprised peripheral blood, obtained in the first trimester of pregnancy. These receptors were taken from a female donor with multiple sclerosis, enrolled in a pregnancy study. The CDR3 runs from the conserved cysteine through the conserved F or W. The order of the fields is D gene, clone size, J gene, V gene, CDR3 protein, CDR3 DNA. D genes are given only for firm matches. The size field is filled for only some rows; it gives once, few, many or a size class.

D gene: TRBD2; clone size: -; J gene: TRBJ2-1; V gene: TRBV5-4; CDR3 protein: CASKRAAGESSEQFF; CDR3 DNA: TGTGCCAGCAAAAGGGCCGCGGGAGAATCCAGTGAGCAGTTCTTC
D gene: TRBD1; clone size: -; J gene: TRBJ2-1; V gene: TRBV27; CDR3 protein: CASSLRGQGGNNEQFF; CDR3 DNA: TGTGCCAGCAGTCTGCGGGGACAGGGGGGTAACAATGAGCAGTTCTTC
D gene: TRBD2; clone size: -; J gene: TRBJ2-7; V gene: TRBV7-2; CDR3 protein: CASRLAGVNEQYF; CDR3 DNA: TGTGCCAGCAGACTAGCGGGAGTAAACGAGCAGTACTTC
D gene: -; clone size: -; J gene: TRBJ2-7; V gene: TRBV27; CDR3 protein: CASSLYGGSYEQYF; CDR3 DNA: TGTGCCAGCAGTTTATACGGCGGCTCCTACGAGCAGTACTTC
D gene: TRBD2; clone size: -; J gene: TRBJ2-7; V gene: TRBV6-5; CDR3 protein: CASSPGLANYEQYF; CDR3 DNA: TGTGCCAGCAGTCCCGGACTAGCCAACTACGAGCAGTACTTC
D gene: TRBD1; clone size: -; J gene: TRBJ2-7; V gene: TRBV27; CDR3 protein: CASSFGDRGRYEQYF; CDR3 DNA: TGTGCCAGCAGTTTTGGGGACAGGGGGCGGTACGAGCAGTACTTC
D gene: -; clone size: -; J gene: TRBJ2-1; V gene: TRBV19; CDR3 protein: CASSIGRALLNEQFF; CDR3 DNA: TGTGCCAGTAGTATCGGCAGGGCCCTCCTTAATGAGCAGTTCTTC
D gene: -; clone size: -; J gene: TRBJ1-1; V gene: TRBV19; CDR3 protein: CASEQTKNTEAFF; CDR3 DNA: TGTGCCAGTGAACAGACCAAGAACACTGAAGCTTTCTTT
D gene: TRBD2; clone size: -; J gene: TRBJ2-1; V gene: TRBV18; CDR3 protein: CASSPLLAGPYNEQFF; CDR3 DNA: TGTGCCAGCTCACCCCTACTAGCGGGGCCCTACAATGAGCAGTTCTTC
D gene: -; clone size: -; J gene: TRBJ1-2; V gene: TRBV6-5; CDR3 protein: CASRGGDGYGYTF; CDR3 DNA: TGTGCCAGCCGGGGGGGGGATGGCTATGGCTACACCTTC
D gene: TRBD1; clone size: once; J gene: TRBJ1-2; V gene: TRBV7-2; CDR3 protein: CASSSGTGGGYTF; CDR3 DNA: TGTGCCAGCAGCTCAGGGACAGGCGGGGGCTACACCTTC
D gene: -; clone size: once; J gene: TRBJ1-1; V gene: TRBV5-1; CDR3 protein: CASSLNTLNTEAFF; CDR3 DNA: TGCGCCAGCAGCTTGAACACACTGAACACTGAAGCTTTCTTT
D gene: -; clone size: -; J gene: TRBJ1-1; V gene: TRBV5-4; CDR3 protein: CASSYGLGNTEAFF; CDR3 DNA: TGTGCCAGCAGCTACGGACTGGGGAACACTGAAGCTTTCTTT
D gene: -; clone size: -; J gene: TRBJ2-6; V gene: TRBV19; CDR3 protein: CASSASRVANVLTF; CDR3 DNA: TGTGCCAGTAGTGCTTCCCGGGTGGCCAACGTCCTGACTTTC
D gene: TRBD1; clone size: -; J gene: TRBJ1-1; V gene: TRBV7-9; CDR3 protein: CASSAGTGNTEAFF; CDR3 DNA: TGTGCCAGCAGCGCTGGGACAGGGAACACTGAAGCTTTCTTT
D gene: TRBD1; clone size: -; J gene: TRBJ1-4; V gene: TRBV2; CDR3 protein: CASSDTGGGDEKLFF; CDR3 DNA: TGTGCCAGCAGCGACACAGGGGGAGGAGATGAAAAACTGTTTTTT
D gene: -; clone size: -; J gene: TRBJ2-7; V gene: TRBV27; CDR3 protein: CASSLSSGYEQYF; CDR3 DNA: TGTGCCAGCAGTTTATCGTCGGGTTACGAGCAGTACTTC
D gene: -; clone size: -; J gene: TRBJ1-1; V gene: TRBV27; CDR3 protein: CASIIPKNTEAFF; CDR3 DNA: TGTGCCAGCATTATCCCTAAGAACACTGAAGCTTTCTTT
D gene: TRBD1; clone size: -; J gene: TRBJ2-1; V gene: TRBV4-2; CDR3 protein: CASSQDPSGQGAYNEQFF; CDR3 DNA: TGTGCCAGCAGCCAAGATCCGAGCGGACAGGGGGCATACAATGAGCAGTTCTTC
D gene: -; clone size: -; J gene: TRBJ2-1; V gene: TRBV7-8; CDR3 protein: CASSQRRPEAEQFF; CDR3 DNA: TGTGCCAGCAGCCAGCGGCGCCCCGAAGCTGAGCAGTTCTTC
D gene: -; clone size: few; J gene: TRBJ1-3; V gene: TRBV10-3; CDR3 protein: CAISDPGVGNTIYF; CDR3 DNA: TGTGCCATCAGTGACCCAGGGGTTGGAAACACCATATATTTT
D gene: TRBD2; clone size: -; J gene: TRBJ2-7; V gene: TRBV19; CDR3 protein: CASSIGTSTYEQYF; CDR3 DNA: TGTGCCAGTAGTATAGGGACTAGTACCTACGAGCAGTACTTC
D gene: -; clone size: once; J gene: TRBJ2-3; V gene: TRBV13; CDR3 protein: CASSTRDSPSTDTQYF; CDR3 DNA: TGTGCCAGCAGCACAAGGGACTCCCCTAGCACAGATACGCAGTATTTT
D gene: TRBD1; clone size: -; J gene: TRBJ2-1; V gene: TRBV9; CDR3 protein: CASSAPGTGIVHEQFF; CDR3 DNA: TGTGCCAGCAGCGCCCCCGGGACAGGGATCGTACATGAGCAGTTCTTC
D gene: -; clone size: -; J gene: TRBJ2-6; V gene: TRBV28; CDR3 protein: CASIPSTGANVLTF; CDR3 DNA: TGTGCCAGCATCCCTAGCACTGGGGCCAACGTCCTGACTTTC
D gene: -; clone size: once; J gene: TRBJ2-3; V gene: TRBV5-6; CDR3 protein: CASSPRPVARPDTQYF; CDR3 DNA: TGTGCCAGCAGCCCGCGTCCAGTAGCGAGACCAGATACGCAGTATTTT
D gene: -; clone size: -; J gene: TRBJ1-1; V gene: TRBV9; CDR3 protein: CASSPWEGHTEAFF; CDR3 DNA: TGTGCCAGCAGCCCCTGGGAGGGGCACACTGAAGCTTTCTTT
D gene: -; clone size: -; J gene: TRBJ1-1; V gene: TRBV5-1; CDR3 protein: CASSSYRNGNTEAFF; CDR3 DNA: TGCGCCAGCAGCTCGTACAGAAACGGAAACACTGAAGCTTTCTTT
D gene: -; clone size: once; J gene: TRBJ2-5; V gene: TRBV6-5; CDR3 protein: CASSHRRETQYF; CDR3 DNA: TGTGCCAGCAGCCACAGGCGGGAGACCCAGTACTTC
D gene: TRBD1; clone size: -; J gene: TRBJ2-1; V gene: TRBV5-1; CDR3 protein: CASSLSTGGGEQFF; CDR3 DNA: TGCGCCAGCAGCCTATCGACAGGGGGCGGTGAGCAGTTCTTC
D gene: -; clone size: -; J gene: TRBJ2-7; V gene: TRBV18; CDR3 protein: CASSPGQDGEQYF; CDR3 DNA: TGTGCCAGCTCACCAGGGCAGGATGGTGAGCAGTACTTC
D gene: -; clone size: -; J gene: TRBJ1-1; V gene: TRBV21-1; CDR3 protein: CASSKGRNWLRGSMNTEAFF; CDR3 DNA: TGTGCCAGCAGCAAAGGGCGTAATTGGCTTAGGGGTTCCATGAACACTGAAGCTTTCTTT
D gene: -; clone size: once; J gene: TRBJ2-7; V gene: TRBV4-1; CDR3 protein: CASSQLTGFSYEQYF; CDR3 DNA: TGCGCCAGCAGCCAACTAACAGGATTCTCCTACGAGCAGTACTTC
D gene: -; clone size: -; J gene: TRBJ2-5; V gene: TRBV5-1; CDR3 protein: CASSLVLETQYF; CDR3 DNA: TGCGCCAGCAGCTTGGTACTAGAGACCCAGTACTTC
D gene: TRBD2; clone size: -; J gene: TRBJ2-1; V gene: TRBV18; CDR3 protein: CASSLSTSGSSYNEQFF; CDR3 DNA: TGTGCCAGCTCACTTTCGACTAGCGGGAGCTCCTACAATGAGCAGTTCTTC
D gene: TRBD1; clone size: -; J gene: TRBJ2-3; V gene: TRBV27; CDR3 protein: CASSLPGGASDTQYF; CDR3 DNA: TGTGCCAGCAGTTTACCAGGGGGAGCGTCAGATACGCAGTATTTT
D gene: -; clone size: -; J gene: TRBJ2-2; V gene: TRBV5-1; CDR3 protein: CASSFGGPNGELFF; CDR3 DNA: TGCGCCAGCAGCTTCGGAGGGCCTAACGGGGAGCTGTTTTTT
D gene: -; clone size: -; J gene: TRBJ2-2; V gene: TRBV6-5; CDR3 protein: CASSRAWTSGELFF; CDR3 DNA: TGTGCCAGCAGCAGGGCCTGGACGAGCGGGGAGCTGTTTTTT
D gene: -; clone size: -; J gene: TRBJ2-7; V gene: TRBV16; CDR3 protein: CASSQFQRLLKDEQYF; CDR3 DNA: TGTGCCAGCAGCCAATTTCAGCGTCTACTCAAAGACGAGCAGTACTTC
D gene: TRBD1; clone size: -; J gene: TRBJ1-2; V gene: TRBV6-4; CDR3 protein: CASSPLPWDSSNYGYTF; CDR3 DNA: TGTGCCAGCAGTCCGCTTCCTTGGGACAGCTCTAACTATGGCTACACCTTC
D gene: -; clone size: few; J gene: TRBJ1-2; V gene: TRBV7-6; CDR3 protein: CASSLAESHYGYTF; CDR3 DNA: TGTGCCAGCAGCTTAGCTGAGTCCCACTATGGCTACACCTTC
D gene: -; clone size: -; J gene: TRBJ2-1; V gene: TRBV4-1; CDR3 protein: CASSQDHRGGQFF; CDR3 DNA: TGCGCCAGCAGCCAAGATCATCGCGGAGGGCAGTTCTTC